Here is one T cell receptor (beta chain) with its context. Its antigen is not identified. The CDR3 is 14 residues long. Trimming removed 1 base at V and 5 bases at J, with 12 bases between. Looked up from germline, CDR1 is SGHRS and CDR2 is YFSETQ. The sample originates from a study of T-cell memory formation after mild COVID-19. General study findings and limits: Clones shrinking from day 15 to 85 showed even CD4/CD8 mixes; later expanders tilted CD4+. What remained unconfirmed was the SARS-CoV-2 specificity of second-wave clones peaking on day 37.

TCRdb processed the 5' RACE reads anew with MiXCR; each CDR3 protein has one entry. This sample has roughly 410,000 distinct CDR3 sequences; approximately 25% occur once, and the top ten carry about 8.7%. The sequencing input was PBMCs or a T cell subset sorted from them (not recorded which). The clonotype comes from an adult woman who had mild COVID-19 (a few samples of this study predate the infection). Cell type and time point are not known. The chain combines TRBV5-1 with TRBJ2-5; weak D call: TRBD2 (5 bases). The CDR3 sequence: CASSLKLARETQYF. The CDR3 DNA reads TGCGCCAGCAGCTTGAAGCTAGCAAGGGAGACCCAGTACTTC.